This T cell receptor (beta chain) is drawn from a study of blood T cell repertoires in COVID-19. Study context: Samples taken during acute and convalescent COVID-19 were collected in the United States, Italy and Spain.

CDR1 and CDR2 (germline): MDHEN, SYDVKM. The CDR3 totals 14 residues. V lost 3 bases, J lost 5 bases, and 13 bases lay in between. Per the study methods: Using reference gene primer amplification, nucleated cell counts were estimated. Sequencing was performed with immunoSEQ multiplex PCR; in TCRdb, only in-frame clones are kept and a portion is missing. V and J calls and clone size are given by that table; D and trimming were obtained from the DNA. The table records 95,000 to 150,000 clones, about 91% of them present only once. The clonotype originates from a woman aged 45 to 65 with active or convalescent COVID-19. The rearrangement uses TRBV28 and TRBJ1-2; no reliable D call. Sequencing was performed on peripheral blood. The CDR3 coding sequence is TGTGCCAGCAGTTTGAGGGCCGGGAGGTATGGCTACACCTTC. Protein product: CASSLRAGRYGYTF.